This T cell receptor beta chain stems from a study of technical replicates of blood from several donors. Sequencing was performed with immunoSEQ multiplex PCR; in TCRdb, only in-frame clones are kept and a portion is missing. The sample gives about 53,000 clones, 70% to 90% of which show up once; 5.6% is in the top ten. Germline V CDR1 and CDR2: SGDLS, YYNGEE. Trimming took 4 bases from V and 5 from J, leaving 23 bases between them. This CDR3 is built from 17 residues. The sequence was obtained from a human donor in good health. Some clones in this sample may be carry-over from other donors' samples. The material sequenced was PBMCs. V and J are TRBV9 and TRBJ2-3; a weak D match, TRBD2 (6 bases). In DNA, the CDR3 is TGTGCCAGCAGCAAAAGAGTCGGGGACTCAGGCGAAGATACGCAGTATTTT. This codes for CASSKRVGDSGEDTQYF.